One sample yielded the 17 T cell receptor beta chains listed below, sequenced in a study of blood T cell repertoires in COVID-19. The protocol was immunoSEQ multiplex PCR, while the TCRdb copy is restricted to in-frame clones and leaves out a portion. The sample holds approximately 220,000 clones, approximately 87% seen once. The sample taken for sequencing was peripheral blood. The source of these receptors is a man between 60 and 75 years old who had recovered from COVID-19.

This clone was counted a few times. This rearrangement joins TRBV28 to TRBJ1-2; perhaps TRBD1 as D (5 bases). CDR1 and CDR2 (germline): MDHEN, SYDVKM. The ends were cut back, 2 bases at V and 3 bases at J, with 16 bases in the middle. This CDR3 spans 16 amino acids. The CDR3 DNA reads TGTGCCAGCAGTTTACTGGGGGGGTCTGTGGACTATGGCTACACCTTC. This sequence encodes CASSLLGGSVDYGYTF.

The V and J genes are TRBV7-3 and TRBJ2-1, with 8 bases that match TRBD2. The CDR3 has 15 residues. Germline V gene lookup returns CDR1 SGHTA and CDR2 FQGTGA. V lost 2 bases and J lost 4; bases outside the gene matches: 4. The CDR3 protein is CASSLGTSGYNEQFF. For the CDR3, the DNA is TGTGCCAGCAGCTTAGGCACTAGCGGTTACAATGAGCAGTTCTTC.

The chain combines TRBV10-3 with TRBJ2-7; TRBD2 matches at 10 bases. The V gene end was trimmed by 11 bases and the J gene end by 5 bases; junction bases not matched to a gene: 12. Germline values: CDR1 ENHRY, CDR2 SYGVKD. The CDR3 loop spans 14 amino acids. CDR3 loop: CAARALAGVNEQYF. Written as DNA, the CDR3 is TGTGCCGCCCGGGCCCTAGCGGGAGTGAACGAGCAGTACTTC.

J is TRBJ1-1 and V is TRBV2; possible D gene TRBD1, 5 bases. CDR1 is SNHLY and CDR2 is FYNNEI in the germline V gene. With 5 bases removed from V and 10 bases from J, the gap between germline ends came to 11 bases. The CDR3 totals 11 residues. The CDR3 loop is CASSSNRRAFF. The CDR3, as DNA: TGTGCCAGCAGTTCGAACAGGCGAGCTTTCTTT. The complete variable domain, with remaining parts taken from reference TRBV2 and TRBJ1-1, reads EPEVTQTPSHQVTQMGQEVILRCVPISNHLYFYWYRQILGQKVEFLVSFYNNEISEKSEIFDDQFSVERPDGSNFTLKIRSTKLEDSAMYFCASSSNRRAFFGQGTRLTVV.

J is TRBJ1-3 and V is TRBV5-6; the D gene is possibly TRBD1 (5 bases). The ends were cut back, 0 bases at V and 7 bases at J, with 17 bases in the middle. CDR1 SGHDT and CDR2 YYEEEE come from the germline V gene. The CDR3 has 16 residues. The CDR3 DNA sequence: TGTGCCAGCAGCTTGGGGACAAATCATGTGCTCAACACCATATATTTT. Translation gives CASSLGTNHVLNTIYF.

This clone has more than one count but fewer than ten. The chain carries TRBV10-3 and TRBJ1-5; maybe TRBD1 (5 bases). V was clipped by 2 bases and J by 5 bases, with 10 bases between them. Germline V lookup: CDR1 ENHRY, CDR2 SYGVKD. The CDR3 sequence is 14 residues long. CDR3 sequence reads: CAISEPGLDQPQHF. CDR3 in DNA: TGTGCCATCAGTGAGCCAGGGCTGGATCAGCCCCAGCATTTT.

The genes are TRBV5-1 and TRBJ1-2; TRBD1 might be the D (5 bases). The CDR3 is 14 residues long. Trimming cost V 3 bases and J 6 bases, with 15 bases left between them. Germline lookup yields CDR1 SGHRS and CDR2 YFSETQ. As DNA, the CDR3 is TGCGCCAGCAGCTGGGGGGACCCAAGGGATGGCTACACCTTC. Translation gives CASSWGDPRDGYTF.

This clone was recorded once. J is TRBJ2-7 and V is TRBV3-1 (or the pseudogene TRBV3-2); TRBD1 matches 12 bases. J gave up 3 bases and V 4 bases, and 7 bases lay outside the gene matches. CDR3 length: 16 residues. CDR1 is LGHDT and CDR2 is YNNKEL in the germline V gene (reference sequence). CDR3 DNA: TGTGCCAGCAGCCCGGGACAGGGGGCCTTCTTCTACGAGCAGTACTTC. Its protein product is CASSPGQGAFFYEQYF.

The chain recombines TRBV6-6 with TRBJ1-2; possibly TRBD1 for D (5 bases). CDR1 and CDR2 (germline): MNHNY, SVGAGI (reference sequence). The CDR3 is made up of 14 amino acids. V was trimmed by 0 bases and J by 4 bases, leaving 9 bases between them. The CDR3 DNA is TGTGCCAGCAGTTACTCTGAAGGGGTCTATGGCTACACCTTC. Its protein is CASSYSEGVYGYTF.

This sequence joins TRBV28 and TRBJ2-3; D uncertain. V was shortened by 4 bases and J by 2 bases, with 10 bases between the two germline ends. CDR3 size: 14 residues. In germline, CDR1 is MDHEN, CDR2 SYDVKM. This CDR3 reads CASSSAGPTDTQYF. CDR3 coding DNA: TGTGCCAGCAGTTCAGCAGGCCCCACAGATACGCAGTATTTT. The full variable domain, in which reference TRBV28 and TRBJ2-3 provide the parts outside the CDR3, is DVKVTQSSRYLVKRTGEKVFLECVQDMDHENMFWYRQDPGLGLRLIYFSYDVKMKEKGDIPEGYSVSREKKERFSLILESASTNQTSMYLCASSSAGPTDTQYFGPGTRLTVL.

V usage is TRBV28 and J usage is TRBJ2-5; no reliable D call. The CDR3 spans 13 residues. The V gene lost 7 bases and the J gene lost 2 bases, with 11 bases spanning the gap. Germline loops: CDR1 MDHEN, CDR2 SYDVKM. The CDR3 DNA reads TGTGCCAGCACCACACGGGTACAAGAGACCCAGTACTTC. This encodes CASTTRVQETQYF.

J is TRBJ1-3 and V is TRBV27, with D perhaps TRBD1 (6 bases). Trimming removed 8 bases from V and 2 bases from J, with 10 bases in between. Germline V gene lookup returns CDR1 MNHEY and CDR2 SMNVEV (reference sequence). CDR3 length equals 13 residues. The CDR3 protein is CASASGAGNTIYF. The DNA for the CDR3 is TGTGCCAGCGCCTCAGGGGCTGGAAACACCATATATTTT.

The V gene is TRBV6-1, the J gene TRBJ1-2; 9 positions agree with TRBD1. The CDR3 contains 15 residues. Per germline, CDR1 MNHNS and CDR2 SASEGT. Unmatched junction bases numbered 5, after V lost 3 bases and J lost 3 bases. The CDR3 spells CASSDQQGADYGYTF. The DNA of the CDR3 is TGTGCCAGCAGTGACCAACAGGGGGCGGACTATGGCTACACCTTC.

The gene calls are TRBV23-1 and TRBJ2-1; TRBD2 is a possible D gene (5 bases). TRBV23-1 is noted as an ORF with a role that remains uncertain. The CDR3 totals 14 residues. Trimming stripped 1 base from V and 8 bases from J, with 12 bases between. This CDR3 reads CASSQWSPRDEQFF. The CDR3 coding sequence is TGCGCCAGCAGTCAATGGTCGCCGAGGGATGAGCAGTTCTTC.

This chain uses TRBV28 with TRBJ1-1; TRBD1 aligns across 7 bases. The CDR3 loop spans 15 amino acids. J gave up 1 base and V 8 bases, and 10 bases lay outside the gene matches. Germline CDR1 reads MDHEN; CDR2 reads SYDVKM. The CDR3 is CASQPGGIANTEAFF. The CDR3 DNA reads TGTGCCAGCCAACCAGGGGGAATCGCGAACACTGAAGCTTTCTTT.

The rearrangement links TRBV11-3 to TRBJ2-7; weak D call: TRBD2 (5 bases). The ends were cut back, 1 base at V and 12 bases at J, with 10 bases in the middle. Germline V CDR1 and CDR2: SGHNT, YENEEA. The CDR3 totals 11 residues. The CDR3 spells CASSLVRVRYF. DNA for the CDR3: TGTGCCAGCAGCTTAGTGAGGGTTCGGTACTTC. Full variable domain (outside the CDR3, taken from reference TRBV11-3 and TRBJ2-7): EAGVVQSPRYKIIEKKQPVAFWCNPISGHNTLYWYLQNLGQGPELLIRYENEEAVDDSQLPKDRFSAERLKGVDSTLKIQPAELGDSAVYLCASSLVRVRYFGPGTRLTVT.

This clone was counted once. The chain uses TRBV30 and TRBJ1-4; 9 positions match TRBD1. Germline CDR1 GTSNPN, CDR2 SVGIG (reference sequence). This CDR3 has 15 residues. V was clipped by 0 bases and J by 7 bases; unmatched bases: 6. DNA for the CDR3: TGTGCCTGGAGTGTACCCTGGACAGGGGTTGAAAAACTGTTTTTT. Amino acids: CAWSVPWTGVEKLFF.